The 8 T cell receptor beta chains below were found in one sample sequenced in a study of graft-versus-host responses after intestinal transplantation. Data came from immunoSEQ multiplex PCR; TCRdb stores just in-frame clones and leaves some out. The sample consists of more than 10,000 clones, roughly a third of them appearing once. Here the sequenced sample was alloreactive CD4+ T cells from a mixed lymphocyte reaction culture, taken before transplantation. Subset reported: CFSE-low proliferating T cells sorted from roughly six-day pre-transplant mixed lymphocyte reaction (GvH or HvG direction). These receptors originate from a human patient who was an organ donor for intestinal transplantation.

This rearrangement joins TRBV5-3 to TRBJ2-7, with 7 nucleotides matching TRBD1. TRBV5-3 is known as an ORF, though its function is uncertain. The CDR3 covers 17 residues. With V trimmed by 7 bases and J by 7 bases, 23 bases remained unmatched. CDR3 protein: CARRPPRQGVRGNEQYF. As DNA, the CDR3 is TGTGCCAGACGACCTCCACGGCAGGGGGTCAGGGGTAATGAGCAGTACTTC.

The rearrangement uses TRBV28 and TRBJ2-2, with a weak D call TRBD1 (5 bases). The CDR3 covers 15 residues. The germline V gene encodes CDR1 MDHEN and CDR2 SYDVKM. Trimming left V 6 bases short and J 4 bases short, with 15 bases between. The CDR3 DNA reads TGTGCCAGCAGCCCCCCCCGGACAAGCACCGGGGAGCTGTTTTTT. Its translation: CASSPPRTSTGELFF.

The CDR3 region has the DNA TGCGCCAGCAGCCAAACTAGCGGGGGGGCATGGAATGAGCAGTTCTTC. It encodes CASSQTSGGAWNEQFF. This sequence joins TRBV4-1 and TRBJ2-1, with TRBD2 identical over 13 bases. Germline V gene lookup returns CDR1 MGHRA and CDR2 YSYEKL. The J segment lost 7 bases and the V segment lost 2 bases, leaving 5 bases of the junction unmatched. This CDR3 comprises 16 residues.

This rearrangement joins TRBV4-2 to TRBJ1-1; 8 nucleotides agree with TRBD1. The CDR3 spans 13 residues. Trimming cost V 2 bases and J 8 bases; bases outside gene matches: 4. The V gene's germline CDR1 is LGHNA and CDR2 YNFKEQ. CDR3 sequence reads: CASSQRQGREAFF. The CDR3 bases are TGTGCCAGCAGCCAAAGACAGGGGCGCGAAGCTTTCTTT.

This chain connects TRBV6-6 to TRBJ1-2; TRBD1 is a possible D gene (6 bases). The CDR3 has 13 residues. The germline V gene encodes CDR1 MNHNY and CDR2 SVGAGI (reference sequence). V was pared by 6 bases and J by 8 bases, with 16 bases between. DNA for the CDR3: TGTGCCAGCAGACCCCGAGGGGGTGGAGGCTACACCTTC. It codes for CASRPRGGGGYTF.

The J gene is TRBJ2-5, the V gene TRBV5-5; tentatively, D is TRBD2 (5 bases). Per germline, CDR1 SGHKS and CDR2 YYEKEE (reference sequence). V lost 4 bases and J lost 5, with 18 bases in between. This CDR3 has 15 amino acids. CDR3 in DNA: TGTGCCAGCAGCCCCTTCCGGCTAGCCGGGGAGACCCAGTACTTC. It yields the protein CASSPFRLAGETQYF.

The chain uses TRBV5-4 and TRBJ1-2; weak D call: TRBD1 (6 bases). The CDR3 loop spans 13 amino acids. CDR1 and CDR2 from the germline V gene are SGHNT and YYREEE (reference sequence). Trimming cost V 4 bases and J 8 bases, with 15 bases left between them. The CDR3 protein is CASSRVRDKGYTF. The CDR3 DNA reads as TGTGCCAGCAGCAGAGTCAGGGACAAAGGCTACACCTTC.

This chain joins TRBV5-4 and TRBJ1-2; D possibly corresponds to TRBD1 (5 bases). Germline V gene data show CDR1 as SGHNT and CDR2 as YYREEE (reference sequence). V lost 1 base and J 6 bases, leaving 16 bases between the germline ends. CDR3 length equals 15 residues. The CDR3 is CASSLISREGNGYTF. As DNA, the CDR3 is TGTGCCAGCAGCTTGATATCCAGGGAGGGTAATGGCTACACCTTC.